These 29 T cell receptor beta chains were all obtained from the same sample, sequenced in a study of beta chain features in type 1 diabetes. Overall study findings and caveats: There was a moderate but significant shortening of TCRB CDR3s in all four CD4+ subsets of Type 1 diabetes patients.

These receptors lack a known antigen. The entirety of the isolated RNA underwent reverse transcription, so expressed TCRB transcripts were sequenced. The protocol was immunoSEQ multiplex PCR, while the TCRdb copy is restricted to in-frame clones and leaves out a portion. There are about 68,000 clones in the sample; about 50% occur only once, and 0.7% lies in the top ten. Material: central memory CD4+ T cells from blood. These receptors were collected from a man younger than 40 with type 1 diabetes.

The CDR3 coding sequence is TGCGCCAGCAGCCGAGGACAGGGAGGAGGGGAAAAACTGTTTTTT. Its translation: CASSRGQGGGEKLFF. V gene TRBV4-1 combines with J gene TRBJ1-4; 8 nucleotides agree with TRBD1. The junction had 9 bases not matched to a gene; V was cut back by 4 bases and J by 8 bases. The germline CDR1 and CDR2 sequences are MGHRA and YSYEKL. The CDR3 is 15 residues long.

V and J are TRBV18 and TRBJ1-5; D might be TRBD1 (6 bases). The length of the CDR3 is 15 residues. Germline loops: CDR1 KGHSH, CDR2 LQKENI. V was shortened by 5 bases and J by 4 bases, with 15 bases between the two germline ends. The CDR3 loop is CASSYNRVGNQPQHF. The CDR3, as DNA: TGTGCCAGCTCATATAACAGGGTAGGGAATCAGCCCCAGCATTTT.

This clone appeared a few times. The chain carries TRBV6-1 and TRBJ1-2; D is perhaps TRBD1 (6 bases). The ends were cut back, 9 bases at V and 4 bases at J, with 12 bases in the middle. CDR3 length: 12 amino acids. Germline assignment: CDR1 MNHNS and CDR2 SASEGT. The CDR3 reads CASATGLYGYTF. CDR3 coding DNA: TGTGCCAGTGCTACAGGGCTCTATGGCTACACCTTC.

The rearrangement uses TRBV28 and TRBJ2-6; 8 bases agree with TRBD2. Germline CDR1 is MDHEN and CDR2 is SYDVKM. This CDR3 is built from 16 residues. V gave up 5 bases and J gave up 4 bases; unmatched junction bases: 7. CDR3 sequence: CASSARGGGGANVLTF. CDR3 DNA sequence: TGTGCCAGCAGTGCCCGGGGGGGCGGAGGGGCCAACGTCCTGACTTTC.

The chain recombines TRBV5-5 with TRBJ2-2; 14 bases fit TRBD2. Trimming removed 3 bases from V and 1 base from J; junction bases left unmatched: 8. Germline lookup yields CDR1 SGHKS and CDR2 YYEKEE (reference sequence). There are 19 residues in the CDR3. This chain's CDR3 is CASSSSPGLAGVNTGELFF. The CDR3, as DNA: TGTGCCAGCAGCTCCTCGCCGGGACTAGCGGGAGTGAACACCGGGGAGCTGTTTTTT.

This chain uses TRBV5-1 with TRBJ2-1, with 11 bases that match TRBD2. Germline lookup yields CDR1 SGHRS and CDR2 YFSETQ. The CDR3 consists of 16 residues. V gave up 4 bases and J gave up 8 bases; unmatched junction bases: 11. CDR3 protein: CASSISLAGGGHEQFF. In DNA, the CDR3 is TGCGCCAGCAGCATAAGTCTAGCGGGGGGAGGCCATGAGCAGTTCTTC.

This clone was detected only a few times. The gene calls are TRBV30 and TRBJ1-1; D gene uncertain. Germline values: CDR1 GTSNPN, CDR2 SVGIG (reference sequence). Trimming took 3 bases from V and 0 from J, leaving 8 bases between them. This CDR3 spans 13 amino acids. The CDR3 coding sequence is TGTGCCTGGAGAGGCGGCCTGAACACTGAAGCTTTCTTT. Translating it yields CAWRGGLNTEAFF. Filled out from reference TRBV30 and TRBJ1-1, the complete variable domain reads SQTIHQWPATLVQPVGSPLSLECTVEGTSNPNLYWYRQAAGRGLQLLFYSVGIGQISSEVPQNLSASRPQDRQFILSSKKLLLSDSGFYLCAWRGGLNTEAFFGQGTRLTVV.

J is TRBJ2-1 and V is TRBV5-4, with D unclear. Germline values: CDR1 SGHNT, CDR2 YYREEE (reference sequence). The V gene lost 3 bases and the J gene lost 8 bases, with 12 bases spanning the gap. This CDR3 has 13 residues. The CDR3 DNA is TGTGCCAGCAGCTCGTCCGGTGTGGATGAGCAGTTCTTC. Translation: CASSSSGVDEQFF.

The chain carries TRBV4-1 and TRBJ1-1; D uncertain. The CDR3 runs 14 residues. Looked up from germline, CDR1 is MGHRA and CDR2 is YSYEKL. V lost 2 bases and J 3 bases, leaving 10 bases between the germline ends. CDR3 sequence: CASSQMRRDTEAFF. CDR3 DNA sequence: TGCGCCAGCAGCCAAATGAGGCGGGACACTGAAGCTTTCTTT.

The chain links TRBV18 to TRBJ2-1; the D gene is possibly TRBD2 (6 bases). CDR1 and CDR2 from the germline V gene are KGHSH and LQKENI. The CDR3 has 12 residues. V shed 3 bases and J shed 10 bases, with 10 bases lying between them. Written as DNA, the CDR3 is TGTGCCAGCTCACCGACGGGAGACGAGCAGTTCTTC. It specifies CASSPTGDEQFF.

This clone was detected only a few times. The V gene is TRBV2, the J gene TRBJ1-2; a weak D match, TRBD1 (6 bases). Germline CDR1 is SNHLY and CDR2 is FYNNEI. The V end lost 6 bases, the J end lost 5 bases, and 13 bases lay between the germline ends. The CDR3 sequence is 13 residues long. DNA for the CDR3: TGTGCCAGCAGCGCCGGGACAAGTTATGGCTACACCTTC. The encoded protein is CASSAGTSYGYTF. Full variable domain (remainder filled in from reference TRBV2 and TRBJ1-2): EPEVTQTPSHQVTQMGQEVILRCVPISNHLYFYWYRQILGQKVEFLVSFYNNEISEKSEIFDDQFSVERPDGSNFTLKIRSTKLEDSAMYFCASSAGTSYGYTFGSGTRLTVV.

The rearrangement joins TRBV29-1 to TRBJ2-7; 11 bases line up with TRBD1. The CDR3 covers 12 residues. V was pared by 7 bases and J by 6 bases, with 5 bases of the junction left unmatched. CDR1 is SQVTM and CDR2 is ANQGSEA in the germline V gene. Here the CDR3 reads CSASGTGGEQYF. The CDR3 DNA reads TGCAGCGCTTCCGGGACAGGGGGCGAGCAGTACTTC.

The V call is TRBV7-9, the J call TRBJ2-7; 7 bases fit TRBD1. CDR3 size: 17 residues. After removal of 5 bases from V and 4 bases from J, the junction contained 17 bases not matched to a gene. CDR1 and CDR2 (germline): SEHNR, FQNEAQ (reference sequence). Written as DNA, the CDR3 is TGTGCCAGCAGCCCTCGGCCCATGACAGGGTGGGGTTACGAGCAGTACTTC. Its protein is CASSPRPMTGWGYEQYF.

This clone was counted only a few times. The rearrangement joins TRBV7-2 to TRBJ2-3; unclear D gene. Trimming took off 8 bases at V and 0 bases at J, with 3 bases between the two ends. This CDR3 region has 11 residues. Germline lookup yields CDR1 SGHTA and CDR2 FQGNSA. DNA of the CDR3: TGTGCCAGCGGCAGCACAGATACGCAGTATTTT. Translated, it gives CASGSTDTQYF. The full variable domain, rest sourced from reference TRBV7-2 and TRBJ2-3, is GAGVSQSPSNKVTEKGKDVELRCDPISGHTALYWYRQSLGQGLEFLIYFQGNSAPDKSGLPSDRFSAERTGGSVSTLTIQRTQQEDSAVYLCASGSTDTQYFGPGTRLTVL.

CDR3 sequence: CAISDDRAGSGYTF. The DNA for the CDR3 is TGTGCCATCAGTGATGACAGGGCGGGGAGTGGCTACACCTTC. The V call is TRBV10-3, the J call TRBJ1-2, with TRBD1 matching over 7 bases. CDR3 length: 14 amino acids. The J segment lost 7 bases and the V segment lost 3 bases, leaving 8 bases of the junction unmatched. Germline assignment: CDR1 ENHRY and CDR2 SYGVKD.

The chain uses TRBV18 and TRBJ1-2, with D possibly matching TRBD1 (5 bases). The V end was cut by 6 bases, the J end by 3 bases, with 17 bases between. CDR1 and CDR2 from the germline V gene are KGHSH and LQKENI. The CDR3 runs 15 residues. The CDR3 region has the DNA TGTGCCAGCTCTCTGACAGATCCCAAGGACTATGGCTACACCTTC. Protein: CASSLTDPKDYGYTF.

This clone has only a few counts. The chain couples TRBV10-2 to TRBJ2-1; a possible D gene is TRBD2 (7 bases). Germline loops: CDR1 WSHSY, CDR2 SAAADI. V was trimmed by 6 bases and J by 2 bases, leaving 14 bases between them. This CDR3 region has 15 residues. CDR3 residues: CASRTPGGPYNEQFF. CDR3 sequence (DNA): TGCGCCAGCAGGACCCCGGGGGGCCCCTACAATGAGCAGTTCTTC.

This clone was counted a few times. This sequence joins TRBV18 and TRBJ1-1; D remains ambiguous. V shed 6 bases and J shed 2 bases, with 10 bases lying between them. Germline CDR1 reads KGHSH; CDR2 reads LQKENI. This CDR3 is built from 13 residues. In DNA, the CDR3 is TGTGCCAGCTCCGTCGAGCGAAACACTGAAGCTTTCTTT. Its translation: CASSVERNTEAFF.

The chain has TRBV2 and TRBJ1-1, with a tentative D call TRBD1 (6 bases). Germline V gives CDR1 SNHLY, CDR2 FYNNEI. The V end lost 5 bases, the J end lost 4 bases, and 17 bases lay between the germline ends. The CDR3 length is 15 residues. The DNA for the CDR3 is TGTGCCAGCAGTTCCTTAGGGGGGGGAACCACTGAAGCTTTCTTT. It codes for CASSSLGGGTTEAFF.

The chain has TRBV6-5 and TRBJ2-3; 8 positions match TRBD1. Germline CDR1 and CDR2: MNHEY and SVGAGI. With 5 bases clipped from V and 2 bases from J, the junction kept 3 bases outside the gene matches. There are 14 residues in the CDR3. The CDR3: CASSRQGSTDTQYF. The CDR3 DNA reads TGTGCCAGCAGTAGACAGGGGTCCACAGATACGCAGTATTTT.

This clone was detected only once. The V and J genes are TRBV11-1 and TRBJ2-7, with 9 bases aligning to TRBD2. Unmatched junction bases numbered 6, after V lost 5 bases and J lost 4 bases. Per germline, CDR1 SGHAT and CDR2 FQDESV (reference sequence). CDR3 length equals 14 residues. DNA of the CDR3: TGTGCCAGCAGCCCCCGAGCGGGAGGTTACGAGCAGTACTTC. Translating gives CASSPRAGGYEQYF. Full variable domain (missing parts from reference TRBV11-1 and TRBJ2-7): EAEVAQSPRYKITEKSQAVAFWCDPISGHATLYWYRQILGQGPELLVQFQDESVVDDSQLPKDRFSAERLKGVDSTLKIQPAELGDSAMYLCASSPRAGGYEQYFGPGTRLTVT.

The rearrangement uses TRBV6-5 and TRBJ2-7; 9 bases are a match to TRBD2. Germline loops: CDR1 MNHEY, CDR2 SVGAGI. The CDR3 loop spans 13 amino acids. The CDR3 bases are TGTGCAGCAGCGGGGGGCAGTCTGTACGAGCAGTACTTC. Translated: CAAAGGSLYEQYF.

Regarding this clone: The junction does not match germline at one end; this may be a read error. This sequence joins TRBV30 and TRBJ2-5, with D maybe TRBD1 (6 bases). The end of the DNA aligns better with TRBJ2-7, so the J call may be wrong. Germline CDR1 GTSNPN, CDR2 SVGIG (reference sequence). The CDR3 is made up of 14 amino acids. CDR3 loop: CAWTRDTTSHEQYF. CDR3 in DNA: TGTGCCTGGACTAGGGACACAACCTCCCACGAGCAGTACTTC.

This rearrangement joins TRBV10-3 to TRBJ2-3, with TRBD2 as a possible D gene (6 bases). The germline V gene has CDR1 ENHRY and CDR2 SYGVKD. The CDR3 is 13 residues long. Between the trimmed V and J ends, which lost 6 bases and 3 bases, there was a span of 10 bases. The CDR3 is CAIRRDLTDTQYF. The CDR3 DNA reads TGTGCCATCAGGAGGGACTTAACAGATACGCAGTATTTT.

The genes are TRBV28 and TRBJ1-1; tentatively, D is TRBD1 (6 bases). This CDR3 region has 12 residues. Germline CDR1 MDHEN, CDR2 SYDVKM. Deletions cut 1 base from V and 8 bases from J, with 8 bases between. This chain's CDR3 is CASSLLTGEAFF. CDR3 DNA sequence: TGTGCCAGCAGTTTATTGACAGGCGAAGCTTTCTTT.

V and J are TRBV14 and TRBJ1-2; the match to TRBD1 covers 7 bases. After removal of 4 bases from V and 9 bases from J, the junction contained 8 bases not matched to a gene. CDR3 size: 13 residues. Germline-derived CDR1 and CDR2 are SGHDN and FVKESK. DNA for the CDR3: TGTGCCAGCAGCCGAGGGGGCGCGCCAAGCTACACCTTC. Its translation: CASSRGGAPSYTF.

This clone has only a few counts. V usage is TRBV9 and J usage is TRBJ2-5, with TRBD1 as a possible D gene (6 bases). The J call may be incorrect, as the DNA end agrees better with TRBJ2-7. Germline lookup yields CDR1 SGDLS and CDR2 YYNGEE. CDR3 length: 14 residues. DNA for the CDR3: TGTGCCAGCAGCGTAGCAGGGGCCCCCTACGAGCAGTACTTC. Protein: CASSVAGAPYEQYF.

This clone turned up a few times. The V call is TRBV6-6, the J call TRBJ2-2, with TRBD2 identical over 8 bases. This CDR3 has 13 amino acids. The V and J ends lost 7 bases and 7 bases, in that order; junction bases with no gene match: 5. Germline V gene data show CDR1 as MNHNY and CDR2 as SVGAGI (reference sequence). CDR3 residues: CASTQREHGELFF. CDR3 bases: TGTGCCAGCACTCAGCGGGAGCACGGGGAGCTGTTTTTT.

This clone appeared a few times. V and J are TRBV6-1 and TRBJ2-7; tentative D call: TRBD1 (5 bases). V was clipped by 4 bases and J by 7 bases, with 14 bases between them. Per germline, CDR1 MNHNS and CDR2 SASEGT. This CDR3 spans 13 amino acids. The CDR3 DNA reads as TGTGCCAGCAGTGGGGGCCCTGGAATGGAGCAGTACTTC. This sequence encodes CASSGGPGMEQYF.